This passage covers 18 T cell receptor beta chains from one sample sequenced in a study of blood T cell repertoires in COVID-19. Produced via immunoSEQ multiplex PCR; TCRdb's table is partial and in-frame only. Of approximately 260,000 clones listed, approximately 82% are singletons. Sequenced sample: peripheral blood. These receptor sequences come from a man in his sixties who had recovered from COVID-19.

This chain joins TRBV2 and TRBJ1-2, with no clear D. V was pared by 4 bases and J by 0 bases, with 6 bases between. Germline V lookup: CDR1 SNHLY, CDR2 FYNNEI. CDR3 length: 13 amino acids. CDR3 residues: CASSATANYGYTF. CDR3 coding DNA: TGTGCCAGCAGTGCGACTGCTAACTATGGCTACACCTTC.

This chain links TRBV27 with TRBJ2-5; 10 nucleotides match TRBD2. V shed 1 base, J shed 4 bases, and the junction held 9 bases outside the gene matches. CDR1 and CDR2 (germline): MNHEY, SMNVEV (reference sequence). This CDR3 contains 17 residues. The CDR3 nucleotides are TGTGCCAGCAGTTTATGGGTCAGCGGGGGGGCGATAGAGACCCAGTACTTC. This sequence encodes CASSLWVSGGAIETQYF.

The chain employs TRBV27 and TRBJ2-7; TRBD2 is a possible D gene (6 bases). Germline assignment: CDR1 MNHEY and CDR2 SMNVEV (reference sequence). This CDR3 is built from 16 residues. V was shortened by 5 bases and J by 4 bases, with 21 bases between the two germline ends. This chain's CDR3 is CASSGNLGAGPYEQYF. In DNA, the CDR3 is TGTGCCAGCAGTGGGAATTTGGGAGCGGGTCCATACGAGCAGTACTTC.

CDR3 in amino acids: CASTAAGALNTEAFF. Here the CDR3 DNA reads TGTGCCAGCACCGCGGCAGGGGCCTTGAACACTGAAGCTTTCTTT. V and J are TRBV7-8 and TRBJ1-1, with D possibly being TRBD1 (6 bases). CDR3 length equals 15 residues. The germline V gene encodes CDR1 SGHVS and CDR2 FQNEAQ. The ends were cut back, 7 bases at V and 0 bases at J, with 15 bases in the middle.

V and J are TRBV7-3 and TRBJ2-2; tentatively, D is TRBD2 (5 bases). The CDR3 has 16 amino acids. V shed 8 bases and J shed 1 base, with 17 bases lying between them. The germline CDR1 and CDR2 sequences are SGHTA and FQGTGA. The CDR3 sequence: CASGRRGTRNTGELFF. For the CDR3, the DNA is TGTGCCAGCGGACGACGGGGAACCCGGAACACCGGGGAGCTGTTTTTT.

This clone has just one count. The chain joins TRBV5-1 to TRBJ2-7; 9 bases align to TRBD1. This CDR3 has 16 amino acids. Germline V gene lookup returns CDR1 SGHRS and CDR2 YFSETQ. J was trimmed by 6 bases and V by 3 bases; bases with no gene match: 13. The CDR3 DNA follows: TGCGCCAGCAGCTCTCGACCGGGACAGGGAATTTCCGAGCAGTACTTC. Translated: CASSSRPGQGISEQYF.

This chain connects TRBV5-1 to TRBJ2-7; D is unclear. This CDR3 is 14 amino acids long. Trimming removed 0 bases from V and 2 bases from J, with 9 bases in between. Per germline, CDR1 SGHRS and CDR2 YFSETQ. The CDR3 spells CASSLGGEPYEQYF. The CDR3 nucleotides read TGCGCCAGCAGCTTGGGTGGAGAACCCTACGAGCAGTACTTC.

This clone came up a few times. The chain links TRBV19 to TRBJ1-4; possible D gene TRBD1, 5 bases. Germline loops: CDR1 LNHDA, CDR2 SQIVND (reference sequence). The germline V and J ends were trimmed by 7 bases and 2 bases, with 11 bases remaining between them. The CDR3 contains 14 residues. The CDR3 reads CASKIRGTNEKLFF. In DNA, the CDR3 is TGTGCCAGTAAAATAAGGGGCACTAATGAAAAACTGTTTTTT.

The CDR3 loop is CASSLNPPPDTGELFF. CDR3 nucleotides: TGTGCCAGTAGTCTAAACCCACCACCGGACACCGGGGAGCTGTTTTTT. The chain has TRBV19 and TRBJ2-2, with D uncertain. The CDR3 consists of 16 residues. Germline V gene sequence: CDR1 LNHDA, CDR2 SQIVND (reference sequence). V lost 5 bases to trimming and J lost 3 bases, with 16 bases between them. Based on the CDR3 plus reference TRBV19 and TRBJ2-2, the full variable domain is DGGITQSPKYLFRKEGQNVTLSCEQNLNHDAMYWYRQDPGQGLRLIYYSQIVNDFQKGDIAEGYSVSREKKESFPLTVTSAQKNPTAFYLCASSLNPPPDTGELFFGEGSRLTVL.

The chain is built from TRBV6-5 and TRBJ1-5, with D maybe TRBD1 (5 bases). V shed 6 bases and J shed 9 bases, with 18 bases lying between them. This CDR3 region has 14 residues. The germline V gene encodes CDR1 MNHEY and CDR2 SVGAGI. Written as DNA, the CDR3 is TGTGCCAGCAGGCGGGACGCAGCGGGTAGGCCCCAGCATTTT. Its protein is CASRRDAAGRPQHF.

This chain uses TRBV6-5 with TRBJ1-2; D gene ambiguous. Germline CDR1 reads MNHEY; CDR2 reads SVGAGI. Between the trimmed V and J ends, which lost 6 bases and 5 bases, there was a span of 19 bases. This CDR3 comprises 15 residues. This chain's CDR3 is CASRPPQAPSYGYTF. CDR3 DNA sequence: TGTGCCAGCAGACCCCCCCAGGCTCCGAGTTATGGCTACACCTTC.

The chain joins TRBV7-8 to TRBJ1-3, with 8 bases fitting TRBD1. The CDR3 contains 16 residues. The V segment lost 5 bases and the J segment 0 bases; nucleotides outside the gene matches: 6. Germline loops: CDR1 SGHVS, CDR2 FQNEAQ. CDR3 DNA: TGTGCCAGCAGCCTATTCGACAGGGGCTCTGGAAACACCATATATTTT. Amino acid sequence: CASSLFDRGSGNTIYF.

The chain joins TRBV9 to TRBJ1-1, with D possibly TRBD1 on 5 matching bases. The ends were cut back, 0 bases at V and 0 bases at J, with 15 bases in the middle. The CDR3 consists of 17 residues. Germline loops: CDR1 SGDLS, CDR2 YYNGEE. The CDR3 DNA sequence: TGTGCCAGCAGCGTAGTAAGGGCAGGGTTCATGAACACTGAAGCTTTCTTT. It encodes CASSVVRAGFMNTEAFF.

The chain links TRBV19 to TRBJ1-3; TRBD1 agrees at 7 bases. The CDR3 is made up of 15 amino acids. Germline CDR1 reads LNHDA; CDR2 reads SQIVND (reference sequence). Germline trimming cut 5 bases from V and 2 bases from J; bases unmatched to any gene: 6. CDR3 sequence reads: CASSLRGTAGNTIYF. DNA of the CDR3: TGTGCCAGTAGTCTACGAGGGACAGCTGGAAACACCATATATTTT.

This clone showed up just a few times. CDR3 DNA: TGTGCCAGCACAGACAGGAACTCCTACGAGCAGTACTTC. It translates to CASTDRNSYEQYF. This chain joins TRBV14 and TRBJ2-7, with a possible D match to TRBD1 (6 bases). Deletions cut 7 bases from V and 0 bases from J, with 10 bases between. CDR1 and CDR2 from the germline V gene are SGHDN and FVKESK. This CDR3 comprises 13 residues.

This clone occurred once. V gene TRBV28 combines with J gene TRBJ1-5; weak D call: TRBD1 (5 bases). The CDR3 runs 15 residues. The V end was cut by 4 bases, the J end by 1 base, with 11 bases between. Germline values: CDR1 MDHEN, CDR2 SYDVKM. The CDR3 bases are TGTGCCAGCAGTTGGGCCGACAGAAGCAATCAGCCCCAGCATTTT. Translation gives CASSWADRSNQPQHF.

This clone turned up a few times. V is TRBV28 and J is TRBJ2-7; 10 positions agree with TRBD2. The V and J ends lost 7 bases and 2 bases, in that order; junction bases with no gene match: 8. The CDR3 covers 15 residues. CDR1 and CDR2 (germline): MDHEN, SYDVKM. CDR3 in DNA: TGTGCCAGCACCATCCGACTAGCGGGTCCCTACGAGCAGTACTTC. Translating it yields CASTIRLAGPYEQYF.

The gene calls are TRBV5-1 and TRBJ2-5; TRBD2 aligns across 7 bases. After removal of 2 bases from V and 5 bases from J, the junction contained 9 bases not matched to a gene. This CDR3 has 15 amino acids. Germline CDR1 is SGHRS and CDR2 is YFSETQ. The CDR3 loop reads CASSLEAGPWETQYF. CDR3 nucleotides: TGCGCCAGCAGCTTAGAAGCGGGGCCCTGGGAGACCCAGTACTTC.